The rows below give T cell receptor beta chains drawn from one sample of a study of OX40 agonist ivuxolimab in advanced cancers. The assay was immunoSEQ multiplex PCR, and TCRdb's table has in-frame clones only and misses some. The data contain 66,000 or so clones, approximately 90% of them seen just once; the ten biggest clones take up 2% to 2.5%. This specimen was CD4+ or CD8+ T cells sorted from blood, taken in a trial of the OX40 agonist ivuxolimab. These receptors were taken from an adult with an advanced solid tumor such as melanoma, head and neck, liver or kidney cancer. CDR3s include the opening cysteine and the closing phenylalanine or tryptophan. Fields, in order: V gene, CDR3 length, clone size, D gene, J gene, CDR3 DNA, CDR3 protein. A D gene is named only where the DNA matches it firmly. The size entry is marked missing in some rows and otherwise reads once, few, many or a size class.

TRBV6-6,14,NA,TRBD1,TRBJ1-2,TGTGCCAGCAGTTCCGCGGGGACAGCCTATGGCTACACCTTC,CASSSAGTAYGYTF
TRBV6-1,14,NA,TRBD1,TRBJ1-6,TGTGCCAGCAGTGCGGGACAGGATAATTCACCCCTCCACTTT,CASSAGQDNSPLHF
TRBV2,15,NA,NA,TRBJ2-3,TGTGCCAGCAGTGCCGACGGGGGCTCAACAGATACGCAGTATTTT,CASSADGGSTDTQYF
TRBV9,16,NA,NA,TRBJ2-3,TGTGCCAGCAGCGCCTCCCAGGGGCCGTTACATGATACGCAGTATTTT,CASSASQGPLHDTQYF
TRBV7-8,16,NA,NA,TRBJ2-7,TGTGCCAGCAGCCCCTTAGGGACCGCTACTTCCTACGAGCAGTACTTC,CASSPLGTATSYEQYF
TRBV29-1,17,NA,NA,TRBJ2-4,TGCAGCGTTGAACGATCTTCGCCGGGGCTAGCCAAAAACATTCAGTACTTC,CSVERSSPGLAKNIQYF
TRBV11-2,13,NA,NA,TRBJ2-5,TGTGCCAGCAGCTCTGGTAGTATGGGGACCCAGTACTTC,CASSSGSMGTQYF
TRBV28,14,NA,TRBD2,TRBJ2-7,TGTGCCAGCAGAGGTAGCGGGAGCCGCTACGAGCAGTACTTC,CASRGSGSRYEQYF
TRBV7-8,17,NA,TRBD1,TRBJ1-3,TGTGCCAGCACAGGGGGCAAGCCCCCAGGGGCTGGAAACACCATATATTTT,CASTGGKPPGAGNTIYF
TRBV2,19,NA,TRBD2,TRBJ2-4,TGTGCCAGCACCAAAGGGGCTAGCGGGGGGGGACTGGCCAAAAACATTCAGTACTTC,CASTKGASGGGLAKNIQYF
TRBV5-5,15,NA,TRBD2,TRBJ2-1,TGTGCCAGCAGCCTTGGACTAGCGGGATTCAATGAGCAGTTCTTC,CASSLGLAGFNEQFF
TRBV5-8,16,NA,NA,TRBJ1-4,TGTGCCAGCAGCTTGCTTTACAGCACAACTAATGAAAAACTGTTTTTT,CASSLLYSTTNEKLFF
TRBV28,14,NA,NA,TRBJ1-5,TGTGCCAGCAGGACCGGACAGAAAAATCAGCCCCAGCATTTT,CASRTGQKNQPQHF
TRBV5-1,17,NA,NA,TRBJ1-1,TGCGCCAGCAGCACCGAGACCCCCTTAAAGAAGAACACTGAAGCTTTCTTT,CASSTETPLKKNTEAFF
TRBV2,15,NA,TRBD1,TRBJ1-1,TGTGCCAGCAGCGTTACGGACAGGGAGAACACTGAAGCTTTCTTT,CASSVTDRENTEAFF
TRBV7-9,14,NA,NA,TRBJ2-5,TGTGCCAGCAGCTTCAGAGGGGTAGGAGAGACCCAGTACTTC,CASSFRGVGETQYF
TRBV30,14,NA,NA,TRBJ2-5,TGTGCCTGGAGCCTGGGGACTGCTCAAGAGACCCAGTACTTC,CAWSLGTAQETQYF
TRBV5-4,14,NA,NA,TRBJ2-3,TGTGCCAGCAGCTTGGGGGGGGGCACAGATACGCAGTATTTT,CASSLGGGTDTQYF
TRBV20-1,11,NA,NA,TRBJ2-5,TGCAGTGCTATGAGGGAAGAGACCCAGTACTTC,CSAMREETQYF
TRBV4-2,20,NA,NA,TRBJ1-3,TGTGCCAGCAGCCATGCTTCGGCAGGGGACCTACTAATCTCTGGAAACACCATATATTTT,CASSHASAGDLLISGNTIYF
TRBV5-1,14,NA,NA,TRBJ1-1,TGCGCCAGCACTTTGGGGAGTTTGAACACTGAAGCTTTCTTT,CASTLGSLNTEAFF
TRBV11-2,16,NA,TRBD1,TRBJ1-5,TGTGCCAGCAGCTTAGAGGGGGACAGGAGTTATCAGCCCCAGCATTTT,CASSLEGDRSYQPQHF
TRBV5-8,15,few,TRBD2,TRBJ2-3,TGTGCCAGCTACCGAACAGCGGGGGGCAGGGATACGCAGTATTTT,CASYRTAGGRDTQYF
TRBV10-1,15,NA,NA,TRBJ1-4,TGCGCCAGCAGTGAGTCAGGGGCGCAGGATGAAAAACTGTTTTTT,CASSESGAQDEKLFF
TRBV28,15,NA,NA,TRBJ1-2,TGTGCCAGCAGTTCCCACCCAGGGGAACTTAGCGGCTACACCTTC,CASSSHPGELSGYTF
TRBV5-4,16,NA,TRBD2,TRBJ2-7,TGTGCCAGCAGCCCTGGGACTAGCGGGAGTGTCTACGAGCAGTACTTC,CASSPGTSGSVYEQYF
TRBV19,14,NA,NA,TRBJ1-6,TGTGCCAGTAGTATATCGGCAGGGAGTTCACCCCTCCACTTT,CASSISAGSSPLHF
TRBV6-5,14,few,NA,TRBJ1-5,TGTGCCAGCACTAAGGGGAATGGCAATCAGCCCCAGCATTTT,CASTKGNGNQPQHF
TRBV20-1,10,few,NA,TRBJ2-5,TGCAGTGCTCAAGTGGAGACCCAGTACTTC,CSAQVETQYF
TRBV6-5,15,NA,NA,TRBJ1-3,TGTGCCAGCAGTTACTCAGTGAGCTCTGGAAACACCATATATTTT,CASSYSVSSGNTIYF
TRBV4-1,18,NA,NA,TRBJ1-6,TGCGCCAGCAGCCAAGGAGAGCGCCAACCCCCTTATAATTCACCCCTCCACTTT,CASSQGERQPPYNSPLHF
TRBV7-9,11,NA,NA,TRBJ2-3,TGTGCCAGCAGCTCCGCAGATACGCAGTATTTT,CASSSADTQYF
TRBV28,15,NA,TRBD1,TRBJ2-2,TGTGCCAGCAGTTTTGGGACAGGGAACACCGGGGAGCTGTTTTTT,CASSFGTGNTGELFF
TRBV6-1,14,NA,TRBD1,TRBJ2-7,TGTGCCAGCAGTTTGACAGGGCCCCCAGCCGAGCAGTACTTC,CASSLTGPPAEQYF
TRBV27,16,NA,TRBD2,TRBJ2-6,TGTGCCACCTATAGCGGGGGGGCTGCTGGGGCCAACGTCCTGACTTTC,CATYSGGAAGANVLTF
TRBV4-1,16,once,NA,TRBJ2-3,TGCGCCAGCAGCCAAGGGACTACCCCCGACCCAGATACGCAGTATTTT,CASSQGTTPDPDTQYF
TRBV6-5,14,NA,NA,TRBJ2-5,TGTGCCAGCAGTTACTCCATTTACCAAGAGACCCAGTACTTC,CASSYSIYQETQYF
TRBV5-1,14,NA,TRBD1,TRBJ1-1,TGCGCCAGCAGCCCCGGACAGGGAACGGATGAAGCTTTCTTT,CASSPGQGTDEAFF
TRBV28,13,NA,NA,TRBJ1-5,TGTGCCAGCACCGACGGGGGGCGTCAGCCCCAGCATTTT,CASTDGGRQPQHF
TRBV28,14,few,TRBD1,TRBJ1-5,TGTGCCAGCAGTTTAGGGGACAGAAATCAGCCCCAGCATTTT,CASSLGDRNQPQHF
TRBV15,18,few,TRBD2,TRBJ2-5,TGTGCCACCAGCAGAGGGAGCCCGGGAGGGGAGCCAAGTGAGACCCAGTACTTC,CATSRGSPGGEPSETQYF
TRBV6-5,15,NA,NA,TRBJ1-6,TGTGCCAGCAGTTACTCCTCAGGGAAGGTTTCACCCCTCCACTTT,CASSYSSGKVSPLHF
TRBV2,14,NA,NA,TRBJ2-2,TGTGCCAGCAGCGACACAGGGTACACCGGGGAGCTGTTTTTT,CASSDTGYTGELFF
TRBV11-1,12,NA,TRBD1,TRBJ2-1,TGTGCCAGCAGGGACAGGTACAATGAGCAGTTCTTC,CASRDRYNEQFF
TRBV10-3,14,NA,NA,TRBJ2-3,TGTGCCATCAGGGTAGCGGAGAGCACAGATACGCAGTATTTT,CAIRVAESTDTQYF
TRBV15,17,once,TRBD2,TRBJ2-3,TGTGCCACCAGCAGAGCCTCGACTAGCCAATTCACAGATACGCAGTATTTT,CATSRASTSQFTDTQYF
TRBV6-5,16,NA,NA,TRBJ2-1,TGTGCCAGCAGTTACCCTGGCAGCAGCTCCTACAATGAGCAGTTCTTC,CASSYPGSSSYNEQFF
TRBV11-3,15,NA,NA,TRBJ2-3,TGTGCCAGCAGCCTCGAGCACAGTAGCACAGATACGCAGTATTTT,CASSLEHSSTDTQYF
TRBV9,16,NA,NA,TRBJ2-1,TGTGCCAGCAGCCTCCGCTACACGAGCTCCTACAATGAGCAGTTCTTC,CASSLRYTSSYNEQFF
TRBV4-3,15,NA,NA,TRBJ2-1,TGCGCCAGCAGCCAAGAGGGGACTTCGATCAATGAGCAGTTCTTC,CASSQEGTSINEQFF
TRBV11-2,14,NA,NA,TRBJ1-5,TGTGCCAGCAGCTTAGGGACAGCTAATCAGCCCCAGCATTTT,CASSLGTANQPQHF